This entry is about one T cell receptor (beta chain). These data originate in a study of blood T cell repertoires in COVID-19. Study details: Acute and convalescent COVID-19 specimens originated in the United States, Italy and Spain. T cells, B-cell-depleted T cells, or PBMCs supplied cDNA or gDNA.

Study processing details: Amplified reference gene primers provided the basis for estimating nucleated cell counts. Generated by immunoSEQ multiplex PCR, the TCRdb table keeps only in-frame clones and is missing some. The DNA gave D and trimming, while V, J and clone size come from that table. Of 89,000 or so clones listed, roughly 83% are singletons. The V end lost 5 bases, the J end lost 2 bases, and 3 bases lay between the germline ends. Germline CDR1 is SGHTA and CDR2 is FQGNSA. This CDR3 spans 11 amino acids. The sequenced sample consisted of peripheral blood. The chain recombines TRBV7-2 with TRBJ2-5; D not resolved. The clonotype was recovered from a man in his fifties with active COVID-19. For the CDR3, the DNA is TGTGCCAGCAGCCCTCAAGAGACCCAGTACTTC. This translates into CASSPQETQYF.